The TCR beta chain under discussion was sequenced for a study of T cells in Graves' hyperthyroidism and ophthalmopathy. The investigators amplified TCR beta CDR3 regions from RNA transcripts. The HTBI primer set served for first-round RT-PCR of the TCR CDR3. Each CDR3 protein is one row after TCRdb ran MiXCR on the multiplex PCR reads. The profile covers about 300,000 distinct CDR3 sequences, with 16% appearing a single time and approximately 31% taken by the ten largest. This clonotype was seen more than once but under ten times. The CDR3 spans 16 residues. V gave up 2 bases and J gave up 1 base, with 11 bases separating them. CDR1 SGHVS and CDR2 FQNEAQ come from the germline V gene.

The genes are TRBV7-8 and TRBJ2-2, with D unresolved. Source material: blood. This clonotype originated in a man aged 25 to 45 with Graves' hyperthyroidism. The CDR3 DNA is TGTGCCAGCAGCTTAAACCACCCGAAGAACACCGGGGAGCTGTTTTTT. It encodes CASSLNHPKNTGELFF.